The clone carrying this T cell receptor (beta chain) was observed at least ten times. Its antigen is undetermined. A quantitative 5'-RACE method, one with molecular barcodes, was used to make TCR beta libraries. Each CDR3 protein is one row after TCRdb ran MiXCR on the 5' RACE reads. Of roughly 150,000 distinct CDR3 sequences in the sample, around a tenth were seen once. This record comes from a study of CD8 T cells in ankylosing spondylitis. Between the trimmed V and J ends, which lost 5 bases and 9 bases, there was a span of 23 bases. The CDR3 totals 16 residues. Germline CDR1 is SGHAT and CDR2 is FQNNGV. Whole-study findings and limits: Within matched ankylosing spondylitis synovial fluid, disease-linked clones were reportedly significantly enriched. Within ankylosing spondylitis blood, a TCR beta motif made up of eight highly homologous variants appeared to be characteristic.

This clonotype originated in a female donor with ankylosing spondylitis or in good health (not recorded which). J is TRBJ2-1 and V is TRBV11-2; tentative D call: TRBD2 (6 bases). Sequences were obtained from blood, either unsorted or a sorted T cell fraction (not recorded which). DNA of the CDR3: TGTGCCAGCAGCCCCGAGGACTATCAACTGCAGGGTGAGCAGTTCTTC. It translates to CASSPEDYQLQGEQFF.